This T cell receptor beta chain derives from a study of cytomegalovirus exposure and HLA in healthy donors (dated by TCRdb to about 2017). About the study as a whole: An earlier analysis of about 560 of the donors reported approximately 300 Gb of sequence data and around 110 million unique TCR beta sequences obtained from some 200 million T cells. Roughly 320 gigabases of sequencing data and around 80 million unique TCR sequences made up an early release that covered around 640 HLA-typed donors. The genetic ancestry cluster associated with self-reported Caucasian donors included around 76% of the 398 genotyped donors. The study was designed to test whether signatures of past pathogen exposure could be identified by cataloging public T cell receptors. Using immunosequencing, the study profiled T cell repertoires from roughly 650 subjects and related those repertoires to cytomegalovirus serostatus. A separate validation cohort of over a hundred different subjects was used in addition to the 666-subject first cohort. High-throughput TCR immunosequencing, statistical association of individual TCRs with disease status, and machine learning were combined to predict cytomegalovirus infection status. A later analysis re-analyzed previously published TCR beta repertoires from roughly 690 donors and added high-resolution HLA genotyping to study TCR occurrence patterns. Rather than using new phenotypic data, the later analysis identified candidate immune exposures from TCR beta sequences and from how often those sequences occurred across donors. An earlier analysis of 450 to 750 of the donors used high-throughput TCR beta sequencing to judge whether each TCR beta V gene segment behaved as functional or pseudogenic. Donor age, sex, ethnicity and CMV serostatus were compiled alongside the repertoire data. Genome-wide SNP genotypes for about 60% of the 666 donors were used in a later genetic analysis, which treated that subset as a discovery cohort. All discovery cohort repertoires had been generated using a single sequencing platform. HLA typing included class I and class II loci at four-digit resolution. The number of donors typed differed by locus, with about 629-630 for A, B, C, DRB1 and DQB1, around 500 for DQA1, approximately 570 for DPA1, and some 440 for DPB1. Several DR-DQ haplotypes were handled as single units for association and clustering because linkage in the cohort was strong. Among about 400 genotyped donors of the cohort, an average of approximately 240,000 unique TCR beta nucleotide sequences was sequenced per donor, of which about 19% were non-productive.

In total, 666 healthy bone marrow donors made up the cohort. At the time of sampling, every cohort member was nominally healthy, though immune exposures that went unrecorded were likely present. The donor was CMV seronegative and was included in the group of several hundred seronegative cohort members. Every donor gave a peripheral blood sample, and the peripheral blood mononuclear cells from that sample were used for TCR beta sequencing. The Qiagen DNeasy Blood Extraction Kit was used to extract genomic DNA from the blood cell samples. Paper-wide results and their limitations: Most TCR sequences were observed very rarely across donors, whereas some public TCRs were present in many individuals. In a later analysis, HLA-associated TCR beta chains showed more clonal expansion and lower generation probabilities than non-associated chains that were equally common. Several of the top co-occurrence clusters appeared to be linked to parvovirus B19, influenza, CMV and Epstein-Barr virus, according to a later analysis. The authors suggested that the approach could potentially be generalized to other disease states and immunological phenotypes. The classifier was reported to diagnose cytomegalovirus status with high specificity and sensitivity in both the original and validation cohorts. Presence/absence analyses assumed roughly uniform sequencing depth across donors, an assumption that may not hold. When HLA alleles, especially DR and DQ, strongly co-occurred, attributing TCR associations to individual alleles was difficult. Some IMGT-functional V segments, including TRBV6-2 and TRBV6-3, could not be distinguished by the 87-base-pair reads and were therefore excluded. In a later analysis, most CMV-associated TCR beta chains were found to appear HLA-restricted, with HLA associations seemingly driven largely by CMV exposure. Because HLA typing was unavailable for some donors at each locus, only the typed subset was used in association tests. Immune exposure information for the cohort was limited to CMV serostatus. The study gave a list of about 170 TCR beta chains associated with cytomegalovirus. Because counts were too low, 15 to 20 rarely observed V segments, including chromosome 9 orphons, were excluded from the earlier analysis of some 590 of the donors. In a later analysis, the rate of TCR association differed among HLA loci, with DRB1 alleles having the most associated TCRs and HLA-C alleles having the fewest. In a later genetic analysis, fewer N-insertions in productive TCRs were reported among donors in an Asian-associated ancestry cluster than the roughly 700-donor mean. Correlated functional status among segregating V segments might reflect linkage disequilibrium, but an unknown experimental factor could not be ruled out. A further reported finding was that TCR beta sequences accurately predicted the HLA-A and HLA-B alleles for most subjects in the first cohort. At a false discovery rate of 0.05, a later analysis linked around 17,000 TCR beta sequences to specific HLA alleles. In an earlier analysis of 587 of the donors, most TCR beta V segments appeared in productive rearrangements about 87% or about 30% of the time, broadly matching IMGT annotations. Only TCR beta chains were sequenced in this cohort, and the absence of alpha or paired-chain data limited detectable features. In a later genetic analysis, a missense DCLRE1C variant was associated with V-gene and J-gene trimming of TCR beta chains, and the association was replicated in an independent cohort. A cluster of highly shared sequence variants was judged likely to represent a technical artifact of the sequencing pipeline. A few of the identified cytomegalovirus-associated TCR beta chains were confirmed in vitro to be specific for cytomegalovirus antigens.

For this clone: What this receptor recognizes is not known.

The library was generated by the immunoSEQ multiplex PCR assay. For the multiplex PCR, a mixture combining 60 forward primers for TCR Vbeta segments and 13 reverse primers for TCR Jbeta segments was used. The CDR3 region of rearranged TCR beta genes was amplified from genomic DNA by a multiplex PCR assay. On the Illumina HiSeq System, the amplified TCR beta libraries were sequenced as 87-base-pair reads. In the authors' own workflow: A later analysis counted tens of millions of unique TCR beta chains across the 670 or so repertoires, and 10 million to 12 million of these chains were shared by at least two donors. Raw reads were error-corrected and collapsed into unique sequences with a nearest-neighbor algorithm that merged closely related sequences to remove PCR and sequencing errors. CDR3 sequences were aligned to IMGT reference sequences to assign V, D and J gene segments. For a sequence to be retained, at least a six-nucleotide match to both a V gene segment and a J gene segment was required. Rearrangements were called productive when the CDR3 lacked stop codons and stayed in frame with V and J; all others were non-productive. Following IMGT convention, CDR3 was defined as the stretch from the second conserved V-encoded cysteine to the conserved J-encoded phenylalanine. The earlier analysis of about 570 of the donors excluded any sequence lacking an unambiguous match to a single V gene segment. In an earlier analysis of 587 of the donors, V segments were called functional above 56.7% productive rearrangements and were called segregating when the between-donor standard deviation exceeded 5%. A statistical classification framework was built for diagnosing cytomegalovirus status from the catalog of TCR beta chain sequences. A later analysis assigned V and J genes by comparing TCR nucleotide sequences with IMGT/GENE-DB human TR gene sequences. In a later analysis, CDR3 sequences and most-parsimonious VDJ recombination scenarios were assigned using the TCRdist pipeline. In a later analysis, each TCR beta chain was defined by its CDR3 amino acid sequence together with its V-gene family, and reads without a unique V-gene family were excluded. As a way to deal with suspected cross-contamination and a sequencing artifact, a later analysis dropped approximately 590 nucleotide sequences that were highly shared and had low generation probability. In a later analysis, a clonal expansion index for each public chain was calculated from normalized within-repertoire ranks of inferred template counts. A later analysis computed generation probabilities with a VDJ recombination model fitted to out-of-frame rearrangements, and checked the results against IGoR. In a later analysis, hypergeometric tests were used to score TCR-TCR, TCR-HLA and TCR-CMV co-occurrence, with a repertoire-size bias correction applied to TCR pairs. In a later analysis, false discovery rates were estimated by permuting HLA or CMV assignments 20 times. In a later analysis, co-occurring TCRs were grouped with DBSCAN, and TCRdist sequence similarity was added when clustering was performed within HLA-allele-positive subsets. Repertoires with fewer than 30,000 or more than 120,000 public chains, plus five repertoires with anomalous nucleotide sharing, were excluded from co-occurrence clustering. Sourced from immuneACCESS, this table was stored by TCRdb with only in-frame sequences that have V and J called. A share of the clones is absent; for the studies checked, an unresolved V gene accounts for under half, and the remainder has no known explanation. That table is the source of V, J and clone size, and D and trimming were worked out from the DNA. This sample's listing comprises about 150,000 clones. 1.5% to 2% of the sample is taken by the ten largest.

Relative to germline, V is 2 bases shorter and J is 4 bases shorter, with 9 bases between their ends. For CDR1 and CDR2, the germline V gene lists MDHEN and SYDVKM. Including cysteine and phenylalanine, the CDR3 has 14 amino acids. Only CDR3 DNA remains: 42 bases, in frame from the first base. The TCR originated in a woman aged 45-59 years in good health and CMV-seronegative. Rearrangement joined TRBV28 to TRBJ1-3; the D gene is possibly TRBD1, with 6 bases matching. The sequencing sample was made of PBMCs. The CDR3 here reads CASSLPDRGNTIYF. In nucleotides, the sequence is TGTGCCAGCAGTTTACCGGACAGAGGAAACACCATATATTTT.